Here is one T cell receptor beta chain with its context. Its antigen is not identified. This specimen belongs to a study of T cells in localized non-small cell lung cancer. The CDR3 runs to 15 residues. Deletions cut 2 bases from V and 1 base from J, with 11 bases between. Per germline, CDR1 KGHSH and CDR2 LQKENI. Broader study findings: Adjacent uninvolved lung tissue had the highest T cell clonality, exceeding tumor. Tumor samples were not multi-region, leaving intratumor heterogeneity unexcluded. Among blood samples, higher T cell density accompanied longer overall survival. Median detection of top 100 tumor clones in adjacent lung was 57 clones.

Data came from immunoSEQ multiplex PCR; TCRdb stores just in-frame clones and leaves some out. The profile shows around 100,000 clones, approximately 90% of them singletons. The source material was peripheral blood, sampled before any cancer treatment. The chain joins TRBV18 to TRBJ1-1; the D is unclear. The source of this sequence is a man between 40 and 70 years old with stage I squamous cell lung carcinoma. The CDR3 coding sequence is TGTGCCAGCTCACCAAGGAGGGATTGGAACACTGAAGCTTTCTTT. This encodes CASSPRRDWNTEAFF.